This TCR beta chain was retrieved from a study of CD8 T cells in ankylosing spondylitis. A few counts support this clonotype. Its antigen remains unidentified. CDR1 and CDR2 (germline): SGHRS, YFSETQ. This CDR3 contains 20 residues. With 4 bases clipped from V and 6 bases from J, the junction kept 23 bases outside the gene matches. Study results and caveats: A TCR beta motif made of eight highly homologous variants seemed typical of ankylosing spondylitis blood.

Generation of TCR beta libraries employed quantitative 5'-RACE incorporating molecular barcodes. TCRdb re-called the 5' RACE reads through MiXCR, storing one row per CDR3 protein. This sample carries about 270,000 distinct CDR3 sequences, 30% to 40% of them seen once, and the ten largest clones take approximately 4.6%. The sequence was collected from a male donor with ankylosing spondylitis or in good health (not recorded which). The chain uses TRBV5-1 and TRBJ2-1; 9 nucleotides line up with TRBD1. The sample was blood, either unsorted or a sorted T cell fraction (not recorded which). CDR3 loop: CASSLARTGATQIRGNEQFF. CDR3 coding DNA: TGCGCCAGCAGCCTAGCAAGGACAGGGGCCACCCAAATACGGGGCAATGAGCAGTTCTTC.